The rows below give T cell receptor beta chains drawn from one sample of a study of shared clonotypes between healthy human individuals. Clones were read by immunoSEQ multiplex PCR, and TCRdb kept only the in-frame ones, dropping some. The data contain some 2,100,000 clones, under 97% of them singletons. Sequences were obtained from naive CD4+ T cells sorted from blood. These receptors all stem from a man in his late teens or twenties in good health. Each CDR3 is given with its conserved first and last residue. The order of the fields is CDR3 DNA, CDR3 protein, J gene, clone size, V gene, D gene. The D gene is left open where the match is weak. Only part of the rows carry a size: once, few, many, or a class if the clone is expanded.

TGTGCCAGTAGTTCCCGAGCCTACGAGCAGTACTTC | CASSSRAYEQYF | TRBJ2-7 | - | TRBV19 | -
TGCGCCAGCAGCCCCCCGGACAGGGTCACCGGGGAGCTGTTTTTT | CASSPPDRVTGELFF | TRBJ2-2 | - | TRBV5-1 | TRBD1
TGTGCCAGCAGCTTAACTACAGGGAACACTGAAGCTTTCTTT | CASSLTTGNTEAFF | TRBJ1-1 | - | TRBV11-2 | -
TGCGCCAGCAGTGAGCGGACAGGTTTTAGCAATCAGCCCCAGCATTTT | CASSERTGFSNQPQHF | TRBJ1-5 | - | TRBV10-2 | TRBD1
TGTGCCAGCAGCCCTGTTAGAGGGGGGGTATACGAGCAGTACTTC | CASSPVRGGVYEQYF | TRBJ2-7 | - | TRBV7-9 | -
TGTGCCAGCAGTTACTCAGGAGTCGGTTATGAAAAACTGTTTTTT | CASSYSGVGYEKLFF | TRBJ1-4 | - | TRBV6-5 | -
TGTGCCGGGGGACAGTACTACGAGCAGTACTTC | CAGGQYYEQYF | TRBJ2-7 | - | TRBV10-3 | TRBD1
TGTGCCAGCAGTCGGACAGGGGACTCATCCTACGAGCAGTACTTC | CASSRTGDSSYEQYF | TRBJ2-7 | once | TRBV6-1 | TRBD1
TGTGCCAGCAGTCAAGACCGCAACTATGGCTACACCTTC | CASSQDRNYGYTF | TRBJ1-2 | - | TRBV28 | -
TGTGCCAGCAGCGGAACCCAATATGGCTACACCTTC | CASSGTQYGYTF | TRBJ1-2 | - | TRBV6-1 | -
TGTGCCAGCAGCTTAGGGCAGGGGGATAATTCACCCCTCCACTTT | CASSLGQGDNSPLHF | TRBJ1-6 | - | TRBV7-8 | TRBD1
TGTGCCAGCAGCTTAGGGTATCTGGGGAGCATTGGATACAATGAGCAGTTCTTC | CASSLGYLGSIGYNEQFF | TRBJ2-1 | - | TRBV7-9 | -
TGTGCCAGCAGTGTTACAGGGATTAAGACCCAGTACTTC | CASSVTGIKTQYF | TRBJ2-5 | - | TRBV25-1 | -
TGTGCCAGCAGCTTCGGACTAGGGGAGGGCGAGCAGTACTTC | CASSFGLGEGEQYF | TRBJ2-7 | - | TRBV5-6 | TRBD2
TGCGCCAGCAGCTTCCTGACAGGGGGCTCCACTGAAGCTTTCTTT | CASSFLTGGSTEAFF | TRBJ1-1 | - | TRBV5-1 | TRBD1
TGTGCCAGCAGCCCGGGACTTAGCACAGATACGCAGTATTTT | CASSPGLSTDTQYF | TRBJ2-3 | - | TRBV7-3 | -
TGTGCCAGTAGTATTGGTAAGCAAGATACGCAGTATTTT | CASSIGKQDTQYF | TRBJ2-3 | - | TRBV19 | -
TGTGCCAGCGGTGGGGACAGTTATAATTCACCCCTCCACTTT | CASGGDSYNSPLHF | TRBJ1-6 | - | TRBV2 | TRBD1
TGTGCCAGCAGCTTCCCCCCCTGGGACGAGGACAGGGATGGCTACACCTTC | CASSFPPWDEDRDGYTF | TRBJ1-2 | - | TRBV13 | TRBD1
TGCGCCAGCAGCCCCCCGGGGGGCTACTATGGCTACACCTTC | CASSPPGGYYGYTF | TRBJ1-2 | - | TRBV5-1 | -